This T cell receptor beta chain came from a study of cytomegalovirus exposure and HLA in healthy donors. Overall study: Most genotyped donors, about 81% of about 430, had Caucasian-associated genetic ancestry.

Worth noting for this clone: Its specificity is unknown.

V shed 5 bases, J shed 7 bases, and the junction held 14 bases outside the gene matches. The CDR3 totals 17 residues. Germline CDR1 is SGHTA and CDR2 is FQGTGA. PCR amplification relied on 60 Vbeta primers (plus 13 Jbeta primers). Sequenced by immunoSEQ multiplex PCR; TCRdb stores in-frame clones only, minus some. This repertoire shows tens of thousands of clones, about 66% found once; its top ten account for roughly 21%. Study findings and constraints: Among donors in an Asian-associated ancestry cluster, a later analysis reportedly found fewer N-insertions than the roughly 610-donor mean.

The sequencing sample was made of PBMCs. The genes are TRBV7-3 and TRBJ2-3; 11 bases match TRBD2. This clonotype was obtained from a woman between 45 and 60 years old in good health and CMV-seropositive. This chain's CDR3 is CASSPLGVAGGRNTQYF. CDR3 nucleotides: TGTGCCAGCAGCCCCCTGGGGGTAGCGGGGGGGCGAAATACGCAGTATTTT.